The source of this TCR beta chain is a study of neoadjuvant anti-PD-1 for oral cavity cancer. Study-wide results and limits: Non-responders to neoadjuvant nivolumab had significantly more clonal PBMC T cells than responders. With three patients per group, TCR findings need larger cohorts.

This clone was observed a single time. The antigen remains undetermined. PBMC libraries mostly used 480 ng of input genomic DNA, with six replicates per sample. Here immunoSEQ multiplex PCR was the method, and the copy in TCRdb shows in-frame clones only, minus some. The table has fewer than 90,000 clones, about four fifths seen once. The CDR3 is 14 residues long. Trimming left V 1 base short and J 0 bases short, with 6 bases between. Germline CDR1 and CDR2: SEHNR and FQNEAQ (reference sequence). The chain uses TRBV7-9 and TRBJ1-1, with D unclear. The sequencing used PBMCs, collected before nivolumab (anti-PD-1) treatment. The TCR was taken from a person between 40 and 85 years old with oral cavity squamous cell carcinoma. The CDR3 is CASSLDRLNTEAFF. Here the CDR3 DNA reads TGTGCCAGCAGCTTAGACAGACTGAACACTGAAGCTTTCTTT.